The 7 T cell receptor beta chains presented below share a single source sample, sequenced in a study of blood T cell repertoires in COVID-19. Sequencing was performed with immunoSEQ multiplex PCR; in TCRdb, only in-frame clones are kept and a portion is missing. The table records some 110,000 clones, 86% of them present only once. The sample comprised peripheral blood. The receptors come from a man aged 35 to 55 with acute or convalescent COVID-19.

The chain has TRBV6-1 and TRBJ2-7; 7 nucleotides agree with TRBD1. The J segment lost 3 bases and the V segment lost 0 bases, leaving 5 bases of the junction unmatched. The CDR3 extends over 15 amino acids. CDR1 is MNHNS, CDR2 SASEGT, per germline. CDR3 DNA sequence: TGTGCCAGCAGTGAAGCGCACAGGGGACACTACGAGCAGTACTTC. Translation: CASSEAHRGHYEQYF.

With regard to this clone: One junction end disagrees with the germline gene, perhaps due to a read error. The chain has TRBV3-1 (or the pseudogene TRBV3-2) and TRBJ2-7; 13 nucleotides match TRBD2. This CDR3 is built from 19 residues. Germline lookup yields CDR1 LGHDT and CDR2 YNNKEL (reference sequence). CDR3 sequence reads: CASSQQGLAGEGSSYEQYF. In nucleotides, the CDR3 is TGTGCTAGCAGCCAACAAGGACTAGCGGGAGAGGGGAGCTCCTACGAGCAGTACTTC.

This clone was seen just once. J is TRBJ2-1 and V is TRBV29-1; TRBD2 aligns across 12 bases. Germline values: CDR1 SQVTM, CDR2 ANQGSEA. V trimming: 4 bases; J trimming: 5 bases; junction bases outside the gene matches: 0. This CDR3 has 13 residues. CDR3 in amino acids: CSVGLAGDNEQFF. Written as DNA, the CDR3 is TGCAGCGTTGGACTAGCGGGAGACAATGAGCAGTTCTTC.

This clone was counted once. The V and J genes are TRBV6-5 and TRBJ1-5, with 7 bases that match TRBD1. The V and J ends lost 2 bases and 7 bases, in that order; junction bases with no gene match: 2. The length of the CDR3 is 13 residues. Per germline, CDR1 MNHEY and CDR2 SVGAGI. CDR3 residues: CASSYRGPQPQHF. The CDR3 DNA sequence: TGTGCCAGCAGTTACAGGGGGCCCCAGCCCCAGCATTTT.

For the CDR3, the DNA is TGTGCCAGCAGCGTAGGCGGCCGAGATACGCAGTATTTT. This translates into CASSVGGRDTQYF. The rearrangement joins TRBV9 to TRBJ2-3; D is ambiguous. Trimming stripped 0 bases from V and 5 bases from J, with 7 bases between. Germline V lookup: CDR1 SGDLS, CDR2 YYNGEE. The CDR3 has 13 amino acids.

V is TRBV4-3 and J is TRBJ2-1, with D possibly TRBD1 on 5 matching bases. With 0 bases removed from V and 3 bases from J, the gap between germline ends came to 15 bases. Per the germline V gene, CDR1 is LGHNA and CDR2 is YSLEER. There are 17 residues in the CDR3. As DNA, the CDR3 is TGCGCCAGCAGCCAAGATGTTGCAGGGAACCTCTACAATGAGCAGTTCTTC. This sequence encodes CASSQDVAGNLYNEQFF.

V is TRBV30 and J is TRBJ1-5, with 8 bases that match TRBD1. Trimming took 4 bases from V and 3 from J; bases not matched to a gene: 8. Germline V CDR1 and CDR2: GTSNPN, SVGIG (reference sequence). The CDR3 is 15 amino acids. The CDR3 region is CAWTQGAHDNQPQHF. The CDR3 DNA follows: TGTGCCTGGACCCAGGGGGCCCATGACAATCAGCCCCAGCATTTT. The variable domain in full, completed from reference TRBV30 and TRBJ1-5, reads SQTIHQWPATLVQPVGSPLSLECTVEGTSNPNLYWYRQAAGRGLQLLFYSVGIGQISSEVPQNLSASRPQDRQFILSSKKLLLSDSGFYLCAWTQGAHDNQPQHFGDGTRLSIL.